This T cell receptor (beta chain) was sequenced for a study of blood T cell repertoires in COVID-19. Some clones are missing from TCRdb's copy, which holds only in-frame ones; the method was immunoSEQ multiplex PCR. The sample has 150,000 to 200,000 clones, roughly 84% seen once. J was trimmed by 8 bases and V by 2 bases; bases with no gene match: 7. CDR3 length equals 15 residues. Germline V gene lookup returns CDR1 SEHNR and CDR2 FQNEAQ (reference sequence). What was sequenced was PBMCs or T cells enriched from blood (not recorded which). The genes are TRBV7-9 and TRBJ2-3; TRBD2 agrees at 10 bases. The clonotype comes from a man aged 50-59 years who had recovered from COVID-19. The CDR3 region is CASSLIPGLASTQYF. The CDR3 nucleotides are TGTGCCAGCAGCTTAATCCCGGGACTAGCGAGTACGCAGTATTTT.